Presented here are 15 T cell receptor beta chains from one specimen sequenced in a study of PD-L1 blockade in urothelial cancer. Clones were read by immunoSEQ multiplex PCR, and TCRdb kept only the in-frame ones, dropping some. The table lists roughly 56,000 clones, more than 65% of them singletons. This specimen consisted of PBMCs, obtained around atezolizumab (anti-PD-L1) treatment. The receptor set was obtained from a man between 65 and 85 years old with urothelial cancer.

This clone was recorded only once. The chain joins TRBV11-3 to TRBJ2-2; 14 bases match TRBD2. Germline values: CDR1 SGHNT, CDR2 YENEEA. The CDR3 length is 16 residues. The junction had 0 bases not matched to a gene; V was cut back by 3 bases and J by 3 bases. This chain's CDR3 is CASSLGLAGDTGELFF. The CDR3 DNA reads TGTGCCAGCAGCTTGGGACTAGCGGGGGACACCGGGGAGCTGTTTTTT.

The J gene is TRBJ2-7, the V gene TRBV11-2, with TRBD1 matching over 8 bases. The germline CDR1 and CDR2 sequences are SGHAT and FQNNGV. Unmatched junction bases numbered 11, after V lost 4 bases and J lost 0 bases. This CDR3 region has 17 residues. The DNA of the CDR3 is TGTGCCAGCAGCTCGGCCCCCAGGGGGCGGGGCTCCTACGAGCAGTACTTC. Its protein product is CASSSAPRGRGSYEQYF.

This clone appeared a few times. V gene TRBV4-1 combines with J gene TRBJ2-1, with a weak D call TRBD2 (6 bases). Germline-derived CDR1 and CDR2 are MGHRA and YSYEKL. The CDR3 is 15 amino acids. The V and J ends lost 4 bases and 6 bases respectively, with 16 bases between them. CDR3: CASSRRTEAGNEQFF. CDR3 bases: TGCGCCAGCAGCCGACGGACCGAAGCGGGCAATGAGCAGTTCTTC.

This clone has only one observation. V is TRBV30 and J is TRBJ2-5; no firm D call. The CDR3 runs 12 residues. V was clipped by 2 bases and J by 5 bases, with 9 bases between them. CDR1 and CDR2 (germline): GTSNPN, SVGIG (reference sequence). The CDR3 region is CAWSRARETQYF. The CDR3 nucleotides read TGTGCCTGGAGTAGAGCGCGGGAGACCCAGTACTTC.

This clone was seen a handful of times. The genes are TRBV9 and TRBJ1-5; 7 nucleotides match TRBD1. Germline V gene data show CDR1 as SGDLS and CDR2 as YYNGEE. The CDR3 length is 16 residues. J lost 0 bases, V lost 3 bases, and 6 bases had no gene match. The CDR3 DNA follows: TGTGCCAGCAGCGGGGGGGACAGTTATAGCAATCAGCCCCAGCATTTT. Protein product: CASSGGDSYSNQPQHF.

This chain connects TRBV18 to TRBJ2-3; 9 positions agree with TRBD2. CDR3 size: 16 residues. Germline values: CDR1 KGHSH, CDR2 LQKENI. V gave up 3 bases and J gave up 0 bases; unmatched junction bases: 4. This CDR3 is CASSPMTSGSTDTQYF. The CDR3 nucleotides are TGTGCCAGCTCACCCATGACTAGCGGAAGCACAGATACGCAGTATTTT.

Here the CDR3 reads CASSLAISGTGELFF. CDR3 bases: TGTGCCAGCAGCTTGGCAATCTCGGGTACCGGGGAGCTGTTTTTT. This sequence joins TRBV11-3 and TRBJ2-2; D unresolved. The CDR3 covers 15 residues. Germline loops: CDR1 SGHNT, CDR2 YENEEA. Trimming removed 3 bases from V and 5 bases from J, with 13 bases in between.

The gene calls are TRBV14 and TRBJ1-1; perhaps TRBD1 as D (5 bases). There are 14 residues in the CDR3. The V and J ends lost 1 base and 0 bases respectively, with 6 bases between them. Germline V CDR1 and CDR2: SGHDN, FVKESK. The CDR3 DNA reads TGTGCCAGCAGCCAAGGACAGCTGAACACTGAAGCTTTCTTT. It yields the protein CASSQGQLNTEAFF.

The chain links TRBV7-2 to TRBJ1-1; D not resolved. The CDR3 length is 13 residues. Trimming took 5 bases from V and 2 from J, leaving 9 bases between them. Germline V CDR1 and CDR2: SGHTA, FQGNSA. CDR3 nucleotide sequence: TGTGCCAGCAGCCAGGTCGAAAACACTGAAGCTTTCTTT. It specifies CASSQVENTEAFF.

This chain joins TRBV19 and TRBJ1-2; D uncertain. Trimming cost V 8 bases and J 2 bases, with 6 bases left between them. CDR1 and CDR2 (germline): LNHDA, SQIVND (reference sequence). The CDR3 covers 11 residues. CDR3 nucleotides: TGTGCCAGTGCGGGGAACTATGGCTACACCTTC. Its translation is CASAGNYGYTF.

The chain has TRBV5-4 and TRBJ1-3; D is ambiguous. The germline V gene has CDR1 SGHNT and CDR2 YYREEE (reference sequence). V was cut by 0 bases and J by 0 bases, with 10 bases left in between. This CDR3 has 16 residues. CDR3 sequence reads: CASSLDLGSSGNTIYF. CDR3 sequence (DNA): TGTGCCAGCAGCTTGGATTTGGGGAGCTCTGGAAACACCATATATTTT.

The rearrangement uses TRBV19 and TRBJ1-1; TRBD1 might be the D (6 bases). The CDR3 sequence is 13 residues long. V lost 5 bases and J 1 base, leaving 8 bases between the germline ends. Germline V CDR1 and CDR2: LNHDA, SQIVND (reference sequence). The DNA for the CDR3 is TGTGCCAGTAGTTCGACAGGGAACACTGAAGCTTTCTTT. Residues: CASSSTGNTEAFF.

This chain connects TRBV29-1 to TRBJ2-2; 12 bases match TRBD2. The J segment lost 8 bases and the V segment lost 7 bases, leaving 5 bases of the junction unmatched. This CDR3 spans 13 amino acids. Germline V gene data show CDR1 as SQVTM and CDR2 as ANQGSEA. The CDR3 DNA reads TGCAGCGCGCGACTAGCGGGAGCTGGGGAGCTGTTTTTT. It is translated as CSARLAGAGELFF.

The rearrangement uses TRBV28 and TRBJ2-1; D may be TRBD1 (6 bases). Germline CDR1 and CDR2: MDHEN and SYDVKM. The length of the CDR3 is 14 residues. Trimming took 7 bases from V and 6 from J, leaving 16 bases between them. CDR3 sequence reads: CASNIQGKGNEQFF. DNA for the CDR3: TGTGCCAGCAACATACAGGGAAAAGGCAATGAGCAGTTCTTC.

This chain links TRBV2 with TRBJ1-1, with D maybe TRBD1 (5 bases). CDR1 is SNHLY and CDR2 is FYNNEI in the germline V gene. This CDR3 region has 14 residues. V was trimmed by 11 bases and J by 6 bases, leaving 22 bases between them. CDR3 nucleotide sequence: TGTGCCGGAGGGAGGGGCGGGGGGTTGGCTGAAGCTTTCTTT. As protein: CAGGRGGGLAEAFF.